This T cell receptor beta chain was obtained from a study of blood T cell repertoires in COVID-19. Study-wide context: The United States, Italy and Spain were the sources of the acute and convalescent COVID-19 samples. PBMCs, B-cell-depleted T cells, or T cells provided the cDNA or gDNA that made up the material.

In germline, CDR1 is LGHDT, CDR2 YNNKEL (reference sequence). The CDR3 is made up of 14 amino acids. Trimming took 4 bases from V and 4 from J, leaving 13 bases between them. In the source study's methods: Amplification with reference gene primers provided the estimates of nucleated cell counts. Clones were sequenced by immunoSEQ multiplex PCR, and TCRdb holds only the in-frame ones, with some missing. For V, J and clone size, that table is used; D and trimming come from the DNA. The profile shows approximately 100,000 clones, approximately 92% of them singletons. V gene TRBV3-1 (or the pseudogene TRBV3-2) combines with J gene TRBJ1-1; TRBD1 is a possible D gene (5 bases). Input material: peripheral blood. The receptor's source is a man in his forties or fifties with active COVID-19. CDR3 amino acids: CASSPLRGSTEAFF. Written as DNA, the CDR3 is TGTGCCAGCAGCCCACTAAGGGGCAGCACTGAAGCTTTCTTT.